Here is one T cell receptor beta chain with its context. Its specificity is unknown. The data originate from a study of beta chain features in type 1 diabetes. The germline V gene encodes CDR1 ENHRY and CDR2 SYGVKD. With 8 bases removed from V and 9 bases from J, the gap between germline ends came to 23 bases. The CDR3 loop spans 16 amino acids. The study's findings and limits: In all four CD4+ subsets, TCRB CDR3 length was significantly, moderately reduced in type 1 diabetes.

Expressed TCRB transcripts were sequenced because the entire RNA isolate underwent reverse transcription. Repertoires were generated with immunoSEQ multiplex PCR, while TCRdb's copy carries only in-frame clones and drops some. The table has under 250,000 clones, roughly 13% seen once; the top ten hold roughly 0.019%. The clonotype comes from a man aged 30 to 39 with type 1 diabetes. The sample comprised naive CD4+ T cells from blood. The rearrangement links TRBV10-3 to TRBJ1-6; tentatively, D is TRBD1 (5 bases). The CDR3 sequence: CAIRDSQGGSVSPLHF. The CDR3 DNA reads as TGTGCCATCCGGGACTCTCAAGGAGGTTCGGTTTCACCCCTCCACTTT.